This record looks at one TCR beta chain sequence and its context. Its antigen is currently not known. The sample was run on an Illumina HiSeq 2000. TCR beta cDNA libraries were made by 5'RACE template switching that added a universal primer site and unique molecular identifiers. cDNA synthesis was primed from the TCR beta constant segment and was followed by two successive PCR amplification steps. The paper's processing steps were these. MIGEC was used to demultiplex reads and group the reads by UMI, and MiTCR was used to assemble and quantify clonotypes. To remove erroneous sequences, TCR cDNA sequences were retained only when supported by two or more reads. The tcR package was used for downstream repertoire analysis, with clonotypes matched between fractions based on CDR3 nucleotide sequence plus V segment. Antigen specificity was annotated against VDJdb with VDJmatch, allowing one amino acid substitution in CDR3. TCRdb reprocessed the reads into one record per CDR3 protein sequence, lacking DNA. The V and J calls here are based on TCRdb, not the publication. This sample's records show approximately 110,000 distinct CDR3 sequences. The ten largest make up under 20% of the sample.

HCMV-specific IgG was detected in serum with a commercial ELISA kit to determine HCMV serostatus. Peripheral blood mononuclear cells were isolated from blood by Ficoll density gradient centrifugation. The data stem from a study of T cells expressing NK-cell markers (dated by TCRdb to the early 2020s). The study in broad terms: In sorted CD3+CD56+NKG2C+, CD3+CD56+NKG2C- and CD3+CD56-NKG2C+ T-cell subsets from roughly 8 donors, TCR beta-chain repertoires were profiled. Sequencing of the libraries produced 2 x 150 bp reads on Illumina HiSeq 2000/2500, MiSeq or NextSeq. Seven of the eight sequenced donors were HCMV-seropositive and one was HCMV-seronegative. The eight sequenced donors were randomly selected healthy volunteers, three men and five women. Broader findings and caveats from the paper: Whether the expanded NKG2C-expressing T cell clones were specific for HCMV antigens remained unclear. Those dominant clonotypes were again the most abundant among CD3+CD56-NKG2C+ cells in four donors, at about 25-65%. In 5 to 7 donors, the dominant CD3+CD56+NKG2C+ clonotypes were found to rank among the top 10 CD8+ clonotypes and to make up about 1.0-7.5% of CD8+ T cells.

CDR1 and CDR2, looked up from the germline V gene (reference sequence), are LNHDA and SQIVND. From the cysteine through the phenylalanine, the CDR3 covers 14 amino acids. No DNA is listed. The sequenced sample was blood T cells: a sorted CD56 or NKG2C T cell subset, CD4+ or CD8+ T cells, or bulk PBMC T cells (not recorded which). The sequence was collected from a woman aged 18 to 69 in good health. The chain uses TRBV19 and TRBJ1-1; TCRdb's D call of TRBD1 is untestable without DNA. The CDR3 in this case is CASGGRGPDTEAFF.